The entry below gives a single T cell receptor beta chain sequence along with its context. The antigen it recognizes is unknown. The input lacks base qualities; no much larger clone sits a single base away. The immunoSEQ Assay, a bias-controlled multiplex PCR, was used to amplify TCRbeta CDR3 regions from genomic DNA. In the paper's pipeline: Nucleated cell counts per sample were estimated from amplification of reference gene primers within the assay. Sequence reads were collapsed and filtered to measure the absolute abundance of every unique TCRbeta CDR3 rearrangement. For each sample, productive Simpson clonality was calculated as the square root of Simpson's diversity index over productive rearrangements. Drawn from immuneACCESS, this table holds only the in-frame rearrangements with V and J called that TCRdb kept. Clones are partly lost; checked studies trace under half to an unresolved V gene and leave the rest unexplained. V and J calls plus clone size are reproduced from that table; the DNA served to infer D and trimming. This sample lists about 180,000 clones; 83% were detected once. Over 6% of the sample is held by the ten biggest clonotypes.

The germline V gene specifies SGHDT as CDR1 and YYEEEE as CDR2. Counted from cysteine to phenylalanine, this CDR3 has 14 amino acids. Only the CDR3 portion is preserved as DNA: 42 bases, with reading frame beginning at the first base. V is cut by 5 bases and J by 1 base, and the space between the germline ends is 7 bases. The data stem from a study of blood T cell repertoires in COVID-19 (dated by TCRdb to 2018 to 2021). Background for the entire study: Samples from collaborators originated in the United States, Italy and Spain and spanned both the acute and convalescent phases of COVID-19. The material from the prospective study consisted of cDNA or gDNA derived from T cells, B-cell-depleted T cells, or PBMCs. Subjects who had been exposed to COVID-19, were actively infected with it, or had recovered from it provided the deeply sampled blood TCRbeta repertoires that made up the dataset. The repertoires were released in a freely available public database meant as a resource for research on the immune response to SARS-CoV-2. Samples came from the ongoing ImmuneRACE study (first 160 participants) plus 1,254 subjects from 6 global collaborators. The sample metadata nearly always contained a de-identified subject ID, COVID-19 status, age in years and sex. Where available, HLA class I and class II types were taken from metadata supplied by the sample provider and were not determined by assay-based typing. Results the study describes overall, beyond this receptor: How much clinical and demographic metadata was included differed by source and by participant, and the metadata was provided uncurated.

One collaborating source in Seattle enrolled patients while the patients were actively infected and followed the patients over time throughout the course of disease. Whole blood was collected in K2EDTA tubes by collaborating institutions according to the institutions' own protocols. For TCRbeta analysis, collaborators shipped samples as frozen whole blood, isolated PBMCs, or DNA extracted from either of those sample types. The receptor chain draws on TRBV5-6 and TRBJ2-6; too little of a D gene remains to name it. The sample comprised peripheral blood. This TCR was recovered from a woman between 70 and 85 years old with COVID-19, enrolled during active disease. This receptor has the CDR3 CASSPLSGANVLTF. The bases read TGTGCCAGCAGTCCTTTATCTGGGGCCAACGTCCTGACTTTC.